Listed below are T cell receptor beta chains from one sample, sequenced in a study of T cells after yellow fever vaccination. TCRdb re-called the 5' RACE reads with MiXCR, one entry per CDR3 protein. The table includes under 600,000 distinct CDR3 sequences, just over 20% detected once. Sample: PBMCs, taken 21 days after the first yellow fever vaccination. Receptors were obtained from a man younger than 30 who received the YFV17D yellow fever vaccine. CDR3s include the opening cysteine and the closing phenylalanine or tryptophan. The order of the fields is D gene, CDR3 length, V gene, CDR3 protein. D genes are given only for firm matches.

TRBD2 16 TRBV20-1 CSASEGSGGFQETQYF
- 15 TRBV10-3 CAIRDGGSYNSPLHF
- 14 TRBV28 CASSTEGRGETQYF
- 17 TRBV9 CASSLEGQTTSTDTQYF
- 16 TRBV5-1 CASSLWVPPSTGELFF
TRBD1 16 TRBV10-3 CAISEFDRDGTDTQYF
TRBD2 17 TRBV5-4 CASSSSYAGGFTDTQYF
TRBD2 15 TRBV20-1 CSASAQTSFHNEQFF
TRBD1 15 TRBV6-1 CASSSKDRGKEGYTF
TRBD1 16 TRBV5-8 CARGRGQSYRTDTQYF
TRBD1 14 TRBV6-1 CASMSGQMNTEAFF
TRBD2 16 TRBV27 CASNFRAGGHYNEQFF
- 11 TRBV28 CASGANTEAFF
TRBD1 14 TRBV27 CASSKTGVNTEAFF
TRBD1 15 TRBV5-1 CATSLAGGAKNIQYF
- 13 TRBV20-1 CSARQVGSSGYTF
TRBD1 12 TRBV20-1 CRTGVLRNEQFF
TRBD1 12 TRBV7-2 CASKTGASPLHF
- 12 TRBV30 CAWSTPNQPQHF
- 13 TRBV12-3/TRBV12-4 CASAEGDAQTQYF
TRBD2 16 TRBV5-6 CASSAGLAGRQETQYF
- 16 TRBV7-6 CASSRTLLGALGEQYF
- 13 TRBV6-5 CASTIPPLNEQYF
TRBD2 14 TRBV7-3 CASSPSGDYNEQFF
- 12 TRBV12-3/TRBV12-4 CASRFGDTEAFF
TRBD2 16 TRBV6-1 CASSVTLAGGLNEQFF
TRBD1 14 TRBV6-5 CASSYSDRAQPQHF